The T cell receptor (beta chain) described here comes from a study of Tregs in tolerant kidney transplant recipients. Thawed PBMCs were FACS-sorted into unstimulated CD4+CD25+CD127- regulatory T cells, CD4+CD25- non-regulatory cells, CD4 and CD8 cells. Findings of the study overall: Biological reproducibility was not directly addressed in this study. Validation in larger populations is needed because few patients were studied. Activated donor B cell expansion appeared to reveal the most relevant donor-specific TCRbeta repertoire.

Turning to this clone: Its antigen remains unknown.

Assay used: immunoSEQ multiplex PCR; TCRdb lists only in-frame clones, some missing. The repertoire holds some 16,000 clones, approximately 94% seen once, with 10% to 15% in the top ten. Specimen: CD8+ T cells from blood. The sequence derives from a human donor in good health.

In DNA form, the CDR3 reads TGTGCCAGCTCACCCGATGACACCCGGGGTGGCTACACCTTC. Encoded protein: CASSPDDTRGGYTF. This rearrangement joins TRBV18 to TRBJ1-2; D unclear. Looked up from germline, CDR1 is KGHSH and CDR2 is LQKENI. Trimming took off 3 bases at V and 7 bases at J, with 15 bases between the two ends. The CDR3 has 14 residues.